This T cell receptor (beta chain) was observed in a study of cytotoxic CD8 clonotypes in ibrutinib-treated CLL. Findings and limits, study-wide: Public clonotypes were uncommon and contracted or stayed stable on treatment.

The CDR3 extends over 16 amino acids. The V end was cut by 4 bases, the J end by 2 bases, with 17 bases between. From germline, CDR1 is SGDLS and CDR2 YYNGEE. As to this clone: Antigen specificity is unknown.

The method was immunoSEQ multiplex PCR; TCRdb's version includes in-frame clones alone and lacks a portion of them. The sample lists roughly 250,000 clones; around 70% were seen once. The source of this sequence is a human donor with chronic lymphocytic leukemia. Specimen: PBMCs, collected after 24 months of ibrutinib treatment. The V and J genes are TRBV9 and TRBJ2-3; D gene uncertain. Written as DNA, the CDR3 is TGTGCCAGCAGCCCCTCGGACCCAGCCTACACAGATACGCAGTATTTT. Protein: CASSPSDPAYTDTQYF.